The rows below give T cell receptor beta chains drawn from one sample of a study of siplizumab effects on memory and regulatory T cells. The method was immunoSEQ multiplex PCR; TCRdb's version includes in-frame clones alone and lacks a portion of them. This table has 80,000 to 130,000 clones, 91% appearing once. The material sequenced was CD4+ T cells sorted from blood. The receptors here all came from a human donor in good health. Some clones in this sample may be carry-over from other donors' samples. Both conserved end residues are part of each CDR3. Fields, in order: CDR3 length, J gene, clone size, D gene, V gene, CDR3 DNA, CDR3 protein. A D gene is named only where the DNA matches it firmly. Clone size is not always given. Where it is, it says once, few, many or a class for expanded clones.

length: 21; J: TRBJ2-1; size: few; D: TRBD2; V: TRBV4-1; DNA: TGCGCCAGCAGCCAAGTCCCCCTTAGCGGGAGTTCCCCTGTGGGCTACAATGAGCAGTTCTTC; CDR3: CASSQVPLSGSSPVGYNEQFF
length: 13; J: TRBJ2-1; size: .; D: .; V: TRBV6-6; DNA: TGTGCCAGCAGTTACATGGAGATAAGGGAGCAGTTCTTC; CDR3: CASSYMEIREQFF
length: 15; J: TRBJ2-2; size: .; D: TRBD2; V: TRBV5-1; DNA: TGCGCCAGCAGTTGGGGGGGTCTCAACACCGGGGAGCTGTTTTTT; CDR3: CASSWGGLNTGELFF
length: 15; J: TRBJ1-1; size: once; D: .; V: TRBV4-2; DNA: TGTGCCAGCAGCCAAGAAAGCAGGAGGGACGCTGAAGCTTTCTTT; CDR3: CASSQESRRDAEAFF
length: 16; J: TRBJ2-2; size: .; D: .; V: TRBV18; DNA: TGTGCCAGCTCACCAGCGAGGGTCCCTTCCGGACGGGAGCTGTTTTTT; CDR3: CASSPARVPSGRELFF
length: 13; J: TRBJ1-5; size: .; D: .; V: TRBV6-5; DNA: TGTGCCAGCAGTTACGGTAGGGATCAGCCCCAGCATTTT; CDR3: CASSYGRDQPQHF
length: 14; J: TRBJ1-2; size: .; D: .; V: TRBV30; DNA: TGTGCCTGCTTCCCGACAGAAACAAACTATGGCTACACCTTC; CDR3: CACFPTETNYGYTF
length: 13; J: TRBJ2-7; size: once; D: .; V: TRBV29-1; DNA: TGCAGCGTTGTGTCGGGGATCTCCTACGAGCAGTACTTC; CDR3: CSVVSGISYEQYF
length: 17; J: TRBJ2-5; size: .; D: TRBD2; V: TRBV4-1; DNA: TGCGCCAGCAGCCAATCCCTTAGCGGGAGGAGCGGGGAGACCCAGTACTTC; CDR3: CASSQSLSGRSGETQYF
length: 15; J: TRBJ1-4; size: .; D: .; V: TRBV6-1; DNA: TGTGCCAGCAGTGAATGGGGGGGAACTAATGAAAAACTGTTTTTT; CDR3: CASSEWGGTNEKLFF
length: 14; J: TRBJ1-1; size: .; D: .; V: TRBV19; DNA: TGTGCCAGCGGCCAGGGGCCCGCGAACACTGAAGCTTTCTTT; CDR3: CASGQGPANTEAFF
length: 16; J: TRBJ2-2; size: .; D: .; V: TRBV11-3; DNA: TGTGCCAGCAGCTTTCAGGGTTTCGCGAACACCGGGGAGCTGTTTTTT; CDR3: CASSFQGFANTGELFF
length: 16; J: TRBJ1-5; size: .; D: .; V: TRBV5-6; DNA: TGTGCCAGCAGCTCAGGCGGGGCCGGGGCGAATCAGCCCCAGCATTTT; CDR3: CASSSGGAGANQPQHF
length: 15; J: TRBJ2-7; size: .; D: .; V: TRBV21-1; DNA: TGTGCCAGCAGCAATGGACTAGCGGGAGTGTACGAGCAGTACTTC; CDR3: CASSNGLAGVYEQYF
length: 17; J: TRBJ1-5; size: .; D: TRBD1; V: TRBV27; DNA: TGTGCCAGCAGTGACAGGGTTACGGATGCAGGCAATCAGCCCCAGCATTTT; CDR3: CASSDRVTDAGNQPQHF
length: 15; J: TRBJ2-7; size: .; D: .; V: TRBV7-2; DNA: TGTGCCAGCAGCTTATTCAGCGGGCCTAACTACGAGCAGTACTTC; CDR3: CASSLFSGPNYEQYF
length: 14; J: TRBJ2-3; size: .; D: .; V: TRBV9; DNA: TGTGCCAGCAGCGTAGTCAGGCAAACAGATACGCAGTATTTT; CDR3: CASSVVRQTDTQYF
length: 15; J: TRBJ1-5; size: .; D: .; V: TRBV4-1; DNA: TGCGCCAGCAGCCAAGTTCAAGGGAGGAATCAGCCCCAGCATTTT; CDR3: CASSQVQGRNQPQHF
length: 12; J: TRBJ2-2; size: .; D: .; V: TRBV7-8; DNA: TGTGCCAGCAGCTTCGGGGGCGGGGAGCTGTTTTTT; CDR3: CASSFGGGELFF
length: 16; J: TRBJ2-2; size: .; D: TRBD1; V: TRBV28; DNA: TGTGCCAGCAGCCCGGATTGGACAGGGAACACCGGGGAGCTGTTTTTT; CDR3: CASSPDWTGNTGELFF
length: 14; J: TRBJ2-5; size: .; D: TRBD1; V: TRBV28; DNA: TGTGCCAGCAGTCCAGGACAGGGGGCAAAGACCCAGTACTTC; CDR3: CASSPGQGAKTQYF
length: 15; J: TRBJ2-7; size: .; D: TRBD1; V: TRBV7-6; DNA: TGTGCCAGCAGCTCCTACGGGACAGGGACTTCCGAGCAGTACTTC; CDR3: CASSSYGTGTSEQYF
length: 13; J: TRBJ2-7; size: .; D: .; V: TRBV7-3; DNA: TGTGCCAGCAGTCTGGACGACAGCTACGAGCAGTACTTC; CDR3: CASSLDDSYEQYF
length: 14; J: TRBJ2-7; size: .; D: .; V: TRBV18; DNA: TGTGCCAGCTCACTAGACTCCAGAAGAGGCGAGCAGTACTTC; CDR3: CASSLDSRRGEQYF
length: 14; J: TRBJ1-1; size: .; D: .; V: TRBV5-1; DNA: TGCGCCAGCAGCTTGGTCCCGGAGAACACTGAAGCTTTCTTT; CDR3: CASSLVPENTEAFF
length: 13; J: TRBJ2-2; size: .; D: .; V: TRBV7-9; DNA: TGTGCCAGCAGCATTAAGAATATCGGGGAGCTGTTTTTT; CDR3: CASSIKNIGELFF
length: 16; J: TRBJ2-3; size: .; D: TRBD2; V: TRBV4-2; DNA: TGTGCCAGCAGCCAAGAGAGGAGCGGGGTCCGGGATACGCAGTATTTT; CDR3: CASSQERSGVRDTQYF
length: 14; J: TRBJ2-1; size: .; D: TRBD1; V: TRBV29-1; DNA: TGCAGCGTCCAAACAGGGGGCCTCTACAATGAGCAGTTCTTC; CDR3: CSVQTGGLYNEQFF
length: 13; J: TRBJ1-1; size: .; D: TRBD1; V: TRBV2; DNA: TGTGCCAGCAGCGGACAGGGGTACACTGAAGCTTTCTTT; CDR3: CASSGQGYTEAFF